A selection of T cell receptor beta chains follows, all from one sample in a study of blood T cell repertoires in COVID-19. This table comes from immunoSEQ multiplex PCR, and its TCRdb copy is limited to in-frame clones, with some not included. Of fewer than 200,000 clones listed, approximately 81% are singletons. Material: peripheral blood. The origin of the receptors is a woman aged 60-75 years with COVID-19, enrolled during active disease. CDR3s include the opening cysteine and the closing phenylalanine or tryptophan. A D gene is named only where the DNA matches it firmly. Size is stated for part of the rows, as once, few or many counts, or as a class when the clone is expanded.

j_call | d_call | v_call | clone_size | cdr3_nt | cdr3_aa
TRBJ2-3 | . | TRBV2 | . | TGTGCCAGCAGACGCATTACACCGGATACGCAGTATTTT | CASRRITPDTQYF
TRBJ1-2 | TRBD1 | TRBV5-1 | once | TGCGCCAGCAGCCCGGGACAGATGATTGATGGCTACACCTTC | CASSPGQMIDGYTF
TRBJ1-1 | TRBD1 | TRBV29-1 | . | TGCAGCGTTGAAGGACAGGGGGCGACTGAAGCTTTCTTT | CSVEGQGATEAFF
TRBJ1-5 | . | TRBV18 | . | TGTGCCAGCTCACCACCGTCGGGTAGCAATCAGCCCCAGCATTTT | CASSPPSGSNQPQHF
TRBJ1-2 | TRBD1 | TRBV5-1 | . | TGCGCCAGCAGCAGGGGACAGGGTAGCTATGGCTACACCTTC | CASSRGQGSYGYTF
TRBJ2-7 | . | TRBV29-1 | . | TGCAGCGTTGTCAGGGGGGCCTACGAGCAGTACTTC | CSVVRGAYEQYF
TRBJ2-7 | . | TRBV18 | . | TGTGCCAGCTCACCTATAGGACGGGAGCCCTCCTACGAGCAGTACTTC | CASSPIGREPSYEQYF
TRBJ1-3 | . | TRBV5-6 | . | TGTGCCAGCATGTCTAGCTCTGGAAACACCATATATTTT | CASMSSSGNTIYF
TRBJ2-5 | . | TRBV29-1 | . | TGCAGCTCTGGGGGGGCAGGGGAGACCCAGTACTTC | CSSGGAGETQYF
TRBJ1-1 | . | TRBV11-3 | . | TGTGCCAGCAGCTTAGAAGGGGGTAACACTGAAGCTTTCTTT | CASSLEGGNTEAFF
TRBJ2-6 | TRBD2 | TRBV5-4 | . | TGTGCCAGCACCAAAGGCGGGGGACTAACCTCTGGGGCCAACGTCCTGACTTTC | CASTKGGGLTSGANVLTF